What follows are 20 T cell receptor beta chains derived from one specimen sequenced in a study of PD-1 blockade in classical Hodgkin lymphoma. Relapses following autologous stem cell transplantation were seen in all patients, with brentuximab vedotin exposure varying. Repertoires were generated with immunoSEQ multiplex PCR, while TCRdb's copy carries only in-frame clones and drops some. The sample lists under 20,000 clones, approximately 84% occurring once. The sample here was peripheral blood mononuclear cells (PBMCs), taken at baseline. All receptors come from a human donor with classical Hodgkin lymphoma.

This chain connects TRBV4-3 to TRBJ1-2; TRBD1 matches 8 bases. The length of the CDR3 is 14 residues. In germline, CDR1 is LGHNA, CDR2 YSLEER. V shed 1 base, J shed 4 bases, and the junction held 2 bases outside the gene matches. CDR3 nucleotides: TGCGCCAGCAGCCAAGGGACAGGGAGCTATGGCTACACCTTC. It translates to CASSQGTGSYGYTF.

The J gene is TRBJ1-2, the V gene TRBV28; D ambiguous. CDR3 length equals 14 residues. V shed 5 bases and J shed 3 bases, with 13 bases lying between them. Germline lookup yields CDR1 MDHEN and CDR2 SYDVKM. CDR3 in amino acids: CASSAPRHYYGYTF. The CDR3 DNA is TGTGCCAGCAGTGCCCCCAGGCATTACTATGGCTACACCTTC.

This chain joins TRBV7-7 and TRBJ2-5; D is possibly TRBD1 (6 bases). The V gene's germline CDR1 is SSHAT and CDR2 FNYEAQ (reference sequence). CDR3 length equals 16 residues. V was pared by 3 bases and J by 2 bases, with 16 bases between. In nucleotides, the CDR3 is TGTGCCAGCAGCTTGGGGTCAGGGGACGTACAAGAGACCCAGTACTTC. Translation: CASSLGSGDVQETQYF. Full variable domain (remainder filled in from reference TRBV7-7 and TRBJ2-5): GAGVSQSPRYKVTKRGQDVTLRCDPISSHATLYWYQQALGQGPEFLTYFNYEAQPDKSGLPSDRFSAERPEGSISTLTIQRTEQRDSAMYRCASSLGSGDVQETQYFGPGTRLLVL.

V is TRBV15 and J is TRBJ2-3, with D hard to call. The CDR3 runs 14 residues. Trimming removed 5 bases from V and 1 base from J, with 10 bases in between. Germline loops: CDR1 LNHNV, CDR2 YYDKDF (reference sequence). Here the CDR3 DNA reads TGTGCCACCAGCGCCCAATCCCGCACAGATACGCAGTATTTT. This encodes CATSAQSRTDTQYF.

This clone was counted once. Written as DNA, the CDR3 is TGTGCCAGCAGCCCCACCGGTTGGGGGCAAGAGACCCAGTACTTC. It yields the protein CASSPTGWGQETQYF. V usage is TRBV27 and J usage is TRBJ2-5; D possibly matches TRBD1 or TRBD2 (5 bases each). The germline V and J ends were trimmed by 6 bases and 2 bases, with 16 bases remaining between them. Germline V gives CDR1 MNHEY, CDR2 SMNVEV (reference sequence). The CDR3 is 15 amino acids.

V gene TRBV29-1 combines with J gene TRBJ2-7, with TRBD1 identical over 8 bases. V dropped 1 base and J dropped 0; count of bases not matched to a gene: 8. There are 16 residues in the CDR3. Germline loops: CDR1 SQVTM, CDR2 ANQGSEA. The CDR3 loop is CSVEGLRTGNSYEQYF. CDR3 nucleotide sequence: TGCAGCGTTGAAGGTTTAAGGACAGGGAACTCCTACGAGCAGTACTTC.

This chain links TRBV4-2 with TRBJ2-5; 8 bases are shared with TRBD2. TRBJ2-7 matches the DNA end more closely, so the J call is doubtful. The length of the CDR3 is 16 residues. Germline CDR1 reads LGHNA; CDR2 reads YNFKEQ. The CDR3 DNA is TGTGCCAGCAGCCATATCGCGGGGGGCGCCTCCTACGAGCAGTACTTC. It encodes CASSHIAGGASYEQYF.

This clone was observed a single time. The CDR3: CASRAAGASQETQYF. CDR3 DNA: TGTGCCAGCAGGGCGGCGGGGGCGAGCCAAGAGACCCAGTACTTC. This chain links TRBV5-4 with TRBJ2-5; maybe TRBD2 (7 bases). Trimming took off 5 bases at V and 1 base at J, with 15 bases between the two ends. Looked up from germline, CDR1 is SGHNT and CDR2 is YYREEE (reference sequence). There are 15 residues in the CDR3.

This rearrangement joins TRBV9 to TRBJ2-7, with 7 bases fitting TRBD1. CDR1 and CDR2 (germline): SGDLS, YYNGEE. V lost 4 bases, J lost 2 bases, and 15 bases stayed unmatched. CDR3 length: 17 amino acids. Written as DNA, the CDR3 is TGTGCCAGCAGCCCACGTGGGGCGAGGGACAGTCCCTACGAGCAGTACTTC. As protein: CASSPRGARDSPYEQYF.

This rearrangement joins TRBV6-1 to TRBJ2-1, with D perhaps TRBD1 or TRBD2 (5 bases each). Germline CDR1 reads MNHNS; CDR2 reads SASEGT. Trimming removed 2 bases at V and 8 bases at J, with 13 bases between. The CDR3 extends over 14 amino acids. CDR3 coding DNA: TGTGCCAGCAGTGAACGATGGGGGTTTGATGAGCAGTTCTTC. This translates into CASSERWGFDEQFF.

J is TRBJ2-5 and V is TRBV28; D gene uncertain. Trimming took off 6 bases at V and 1 base at J, with 12 bases between the two ends. Germline V gives CDR1 MDHEN, CDR2 SYDVKM. The CDR3 totals 14 residues. CDR3 sequence: CASSFTTTQETQYF. The DNA for the CDR3 is TGTGCCAGCAGCTTTACAACCACCCAAGAGACCCAGTACTTC. Full variable domain (outside the CDR3, taken from reference TRBV28 and TRBJ2-5): DVKVTQSSRYLVKRTGEKVFLECVQDMDHENMFWYRQDPGLGLRLIYFSYDVKMKEKGDIPEGYSVSREKKERFSLILESASTNQTSMYLCASSFTTTQETQYFGPGTRLLVL.

The chain is built from TRBV9 and TRBJ1-1; the D is unclear. V dropped 1 base and J dropped 1 base, with 2 bases sitting between them. The CDR3 covers 12 residues. The germline V gene encodes CDR1 SGDLS and CDR2 YYNGEE. CDR3 sequence reads: CASSVTNTEAFF. CDR3 sequence (DNA): TGTGCCAGCAGCGTAACGAACACTGAAGCTTTCTTT.

The V and J genes are TRBV7-9 and TRBJ1-5, with 9 bases aligning to TRBD1. This CDR3 region has 15 residues. Germline V gives CDR1 SEHNR, CDR2 FQNEAQ (reference sequence). V lost 5 bases to trimming and J lost 5 bases; unmatched junction nucleotides: 7. This CDR3 is CASSPSGTGYQPQHF. The CDR3 DNA is TGTGCCAGCAGCCCGTCCGGGACAGGGTATCAGCCCCAGCATTTT.

Regarding this clone: Sequence at one end of the junction differs from germline and may be a read error. The CDR3 sequence: CASSLVTVSDLPGIYNEQFF. CDR3 DNA sequence: TGTGCTAGCAGCTTAGTTACCGTATCGGACCTCCCGGGGATCTACAATGAGCAGTTCTTC. V is TRBV7-7 and J is TRBJ2-1; D perhaps matches TRBD2 (5 bases). Per the germline V gene, CDR1 is SSHAT and CDR2 is FNYEAQ (reference sequence). The CDR3 totals 20 residues. The full variable domain, its missing parts supplied by reference TRBV7-7 and TRBJ2-1, is GAGVSQSPRYKVTKRGQDVTLRCDPISSHATLYWYQQALGQGPEFLTYFNYEAQPDKSGLPSDRFSAERPEGSISTLTIQRTEQRDSAMYRCASSLVTVSDLPGIYNEQFFGPGTRLTVL.

This clone has more than one count but fewer than ten. The chain combines TRBV6-6 with TRBJ2-1; 8 positions match TRBD2. Per the germline V gene, CDR1 is MNHNY and CDR2 is SVGAGI (reference sequence). The length of the CDR3 is 13 residues. The ends lost 6 bases at V and 7 bases at J; junction bases unmatched: 5. CDR3: CASSNTGGNEQFF. CDR3 nucleotides: TGTGCCAGCAGCAACACGGGAGGGAATGAGCAGTTCTTC.

The gene calls are TRBV7-9 and TRBJ2-1; D is perhaps TRBD1 (6 bases). Trimming left V 8 bases short and J 0 bases short, with 17 bases between. The CDR3 extends over 16 amino acids. Germline CDR1 is SEHNR and CDR2 is FQNEAQ (reference sequence). In DNA, the CDR3 is TGTGCCAGCTTTCCCAGGGGAACTTCCTCCTACAATGAGCAGTTCTTC. Translating it yields CASFPRGTSSYNEQFF.

V and J are TRBV7-6 and TRBJ1-1; TRBD1 matches at 10 bases. The CDR3 runs 15 residues. Per the germline V gene, CDR1 is SGHVS and CDR2 is FNYEAQ. V was pared by 5 bases and J by 3 bases, with 6 bases of the junction left unmatched. The CDR3 nucleotides are TGTGCCAGCAGCCTCCGGACAGGGGGGGACACTGAAGCTTTCTTT. It yields the protein CASSLRTGGDTEAFF.

The chain recombines TRBV11-2 with TRBJ1-4; D is uncertain. The length of the CDR3 is 14 residues. Looked up from germline, CDR1 is SGHAT and CDR2 is FQNNGV. V lost 7 bases and J 7 bases, leaving 16 bases between the germline ends. This chain's CDR3 is CASTRRWPSEKLFF. CDR3 DNA sequence: TGTGCCAGCACCCGACGGTGGCCCTCTGAAAAACTGTTTTTT.

This clone showed up just a few times. The same CDR3 can be traced to other DNA sequences in this sample. The chain employs TRBV18 and TRBJ1-4, with D unresolved. V was cut by 1 base and J by 5 bases, with 11 bases left in between. Germline CDR1 is KGHSH and CDR2 is LQKENI. The CDR3 has 15 residues. DNA of the CDR3: TGTGCCAGCTCACCACGGCTCCAGCCCAATGAAAAACTGTTTTTT. This translates into CASSPRLQPNEKLFF.

This clone appeared once. This chain connects TRBV9 to TRBJ2-2; 7 bases are shared with TRBD2. The J segment lost 5 bases and the V segment lost 2 bases, leaving 9 bases of the junction unmatched. Looked up from germline, CDR1 is SGDLS and CDR2 is YYNGEE. The CDR3 has 16 residues. The CDR3 nucleotides are TGTGCCAGCAGCGTTGTCCTGGGGAGGGGAACCGGGGAGCTGTTTTTT. Its protein is CASSVVLGRGTGELFF.